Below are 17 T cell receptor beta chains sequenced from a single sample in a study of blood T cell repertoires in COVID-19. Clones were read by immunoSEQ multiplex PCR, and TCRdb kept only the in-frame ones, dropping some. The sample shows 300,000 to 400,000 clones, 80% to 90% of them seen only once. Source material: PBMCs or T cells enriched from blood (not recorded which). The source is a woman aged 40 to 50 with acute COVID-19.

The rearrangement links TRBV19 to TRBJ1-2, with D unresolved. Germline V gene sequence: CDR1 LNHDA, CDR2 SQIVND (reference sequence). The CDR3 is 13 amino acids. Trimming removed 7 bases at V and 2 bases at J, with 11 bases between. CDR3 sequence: CASTSTSNYGYTF. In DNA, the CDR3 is TGTGCCAGTACGTCGACAAGCAACTATGGCTACACCTTC. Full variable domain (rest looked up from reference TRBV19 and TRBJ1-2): DGGITQSPKYLFRKEGQNVTLSCEQNLNHDAMYWYRQDPGQGLRLIYYSQIVNDFQKGDIAEGYSVSREKKESFPLTVTSAQKNPTAFYLCASTSTSNYGYTFGSGTRLTVV.

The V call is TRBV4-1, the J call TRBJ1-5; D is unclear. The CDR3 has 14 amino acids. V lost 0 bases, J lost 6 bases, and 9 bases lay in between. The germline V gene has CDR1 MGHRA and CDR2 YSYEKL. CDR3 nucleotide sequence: TGCGCCAGCAGCCAAGAGCGGGAATTTCAGCCCCAGCATTTT. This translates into CASSQEREFQPQHF.

Written as DNA, the CDR3 is TGTGCCAGCAGTAACCCCGGACAGGGGAAGCCCCAGCATTTT. Translated, it gives CASSNPGQGKPQHF. The V gene is TRBV6-5, the J gene TRBJ1-5; 9 nucleotides align to TRBD1. Germline lookup yields CDR1 MNHEY and CDR2 SVGAGI. This CDR3 has 14 amino acids. The ends lost 5 bases at V and 8 bases at J; junction bases unmatched: 7.

CDR3 loop: CASSRKDRGLPYEQYF. CDR3 sequence (DNA): TGTGCCAGCAGCCGCAAGGACAGGGGGCTCCCCTACGAGCAGTACTTC. V is TRBV6-2 or TRBV6-3 and J is TRBJ2-7; TRBD1 matches 11 bases. This CDR3 comprises 16 residues. Trimming at V came to 6 bases and at J to 2 bases, leaving 9 bases not matched to a gene. From germline, CDR1 is MNHEY and CDR2 SVGEGT.

CDR3 coding DNA: TGTGCCAGCAGTGTTGGTTCGAGCGCAACCTACGAGCAGTACTTC. It translates to CASSVGSSATYEQYF. The V call is TRBV6-4, the J call TRBJ2-7; D is unclear. Looked up from germline, CDR1 is MRHNA and CDR2 is SNTAGT. Trimming left V 4 bases short and J 2 bases short, with 15 bases between. The CDR3 runs 15 residues.

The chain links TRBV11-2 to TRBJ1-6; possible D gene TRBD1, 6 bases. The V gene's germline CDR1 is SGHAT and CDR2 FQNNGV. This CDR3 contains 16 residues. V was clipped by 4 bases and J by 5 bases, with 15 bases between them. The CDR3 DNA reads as TGTGCCAGCAGCTCGGACGGGGGGCGTCATAATTCACCCCTCCACTTT. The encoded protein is CASSSDGGRHNSPLHF.

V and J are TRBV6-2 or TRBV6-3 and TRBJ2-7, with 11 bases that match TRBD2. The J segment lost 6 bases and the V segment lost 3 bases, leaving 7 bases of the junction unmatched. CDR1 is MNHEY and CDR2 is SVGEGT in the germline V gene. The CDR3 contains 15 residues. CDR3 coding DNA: TGTGCCAGCAGTTATCTAGCGGGAGGTCAGGGCGAGCAGTACTTC. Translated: CASSYLAGGQGEQYF.

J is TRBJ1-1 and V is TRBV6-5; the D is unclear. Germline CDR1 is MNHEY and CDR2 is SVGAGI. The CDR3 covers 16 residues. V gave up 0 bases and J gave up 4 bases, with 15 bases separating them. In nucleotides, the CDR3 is TGTGCCAGCAGTTACTCTATCCTTCCCCCAGGCACTGAAGCTTTCTTT. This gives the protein CASSYSILPPGTEAFF.

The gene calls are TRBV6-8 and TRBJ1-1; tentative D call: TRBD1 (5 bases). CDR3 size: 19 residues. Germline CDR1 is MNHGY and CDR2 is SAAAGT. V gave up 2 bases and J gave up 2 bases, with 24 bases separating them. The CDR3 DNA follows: TGTGCCAGCAGTTACCCTGGGACGGGGAGGAATAGACCTAACACTGAAGCTTTCTTT. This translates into CASSYPGTGRNRPNTEAFF.

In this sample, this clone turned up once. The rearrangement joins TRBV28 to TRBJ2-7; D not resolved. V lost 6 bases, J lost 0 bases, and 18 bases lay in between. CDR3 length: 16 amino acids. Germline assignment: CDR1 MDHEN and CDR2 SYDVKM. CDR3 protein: CASSPVGFPSSYEQYF. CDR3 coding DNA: TGTGCCAGCAGCCCCGTGGGCTTTCCGAGCTCCTACGAGCAGTACTTC.

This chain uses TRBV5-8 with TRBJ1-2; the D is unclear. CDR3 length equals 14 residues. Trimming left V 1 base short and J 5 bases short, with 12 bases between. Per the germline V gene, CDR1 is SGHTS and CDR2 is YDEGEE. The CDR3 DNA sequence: TGTGCCAGCAGCTTGCGGCTACAGTCTTATGGCTACACCTTC. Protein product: CASSLRLQSYGYTF.

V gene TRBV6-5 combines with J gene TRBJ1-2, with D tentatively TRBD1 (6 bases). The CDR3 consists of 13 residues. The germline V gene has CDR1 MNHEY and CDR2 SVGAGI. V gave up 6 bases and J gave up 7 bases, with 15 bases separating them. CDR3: CASSSQGFAGYTF. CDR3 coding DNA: TGTGCCAGCAGCTCACAGGGTTTTGCTGGCTACACCTTC.

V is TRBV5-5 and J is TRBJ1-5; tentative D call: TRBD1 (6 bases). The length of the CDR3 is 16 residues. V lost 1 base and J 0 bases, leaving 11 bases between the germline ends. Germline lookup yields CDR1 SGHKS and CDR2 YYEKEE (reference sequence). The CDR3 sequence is CASSLTGSYSNQPQHF. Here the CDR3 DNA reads TGTGCCAGCAGCTTGACAGGGAGTTATAGCAATCAGCCCCAGCATTTT. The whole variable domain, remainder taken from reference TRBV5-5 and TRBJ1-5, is DAGVTQSPTHLIKTRGQQVTLRCSPISGHKSVSWYQQVLGQGPQFIFQYYEKEERGRGNFPDRFSARQFPNYSSELNVNALLLGDSALYLCASSLTGSYSNQPQHFGDGTRLSIL.

This chain's CDR3 is CASGTQGNYGYTF. In DNA form, the CDR3 reads TGTGCCAGCGGAACACAGGGGAACTATGGCTACACCTTC. The rearrangement links TRBV12-3 or TRBV12-4 to TRBJ1-2, with 7 bases identical to TRBD1. The CDR3 spans 13 residues. With 8 bases clipped from V and 2 bases from J, the junction kept 5 bases outside the gene matches.

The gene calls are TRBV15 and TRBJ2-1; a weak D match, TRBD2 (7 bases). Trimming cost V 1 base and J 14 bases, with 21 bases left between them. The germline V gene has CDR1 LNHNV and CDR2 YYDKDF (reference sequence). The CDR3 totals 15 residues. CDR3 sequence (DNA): TGTGCCACCAGCAGAGGGACAGATTATGGCGGGGGCAAGTTCTTC. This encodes CATSRGTDYGGGKFF.

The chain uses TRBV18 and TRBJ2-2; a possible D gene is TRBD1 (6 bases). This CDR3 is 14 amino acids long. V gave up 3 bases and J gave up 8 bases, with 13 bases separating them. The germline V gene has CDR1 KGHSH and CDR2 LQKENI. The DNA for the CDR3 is TGTGCCAGCTCACCCTGGACAGAGGCTGGGGAGCTGTTTTTT. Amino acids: CASSPWTEAGELFF.

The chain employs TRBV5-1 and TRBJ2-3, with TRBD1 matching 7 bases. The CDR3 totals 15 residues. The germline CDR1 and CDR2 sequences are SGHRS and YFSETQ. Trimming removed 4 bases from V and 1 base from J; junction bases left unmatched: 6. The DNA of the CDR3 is TGCGCCAGCAGCCATCAAACAGGGGGCACAGATACGCAGTATTTT. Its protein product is CASSHQTGGTDTQYF. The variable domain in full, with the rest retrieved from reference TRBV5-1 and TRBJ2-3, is KAGVTQTPRYLIKTRGQQVTLSCSPISGHRSVSWYQQTPGQGLQFLFEYFSETQRNKGNFPGRFSGRQFSNSRSEMNVSTLELGDSALYLCASSHQTGGTDTQYFGPGTRLTVL.